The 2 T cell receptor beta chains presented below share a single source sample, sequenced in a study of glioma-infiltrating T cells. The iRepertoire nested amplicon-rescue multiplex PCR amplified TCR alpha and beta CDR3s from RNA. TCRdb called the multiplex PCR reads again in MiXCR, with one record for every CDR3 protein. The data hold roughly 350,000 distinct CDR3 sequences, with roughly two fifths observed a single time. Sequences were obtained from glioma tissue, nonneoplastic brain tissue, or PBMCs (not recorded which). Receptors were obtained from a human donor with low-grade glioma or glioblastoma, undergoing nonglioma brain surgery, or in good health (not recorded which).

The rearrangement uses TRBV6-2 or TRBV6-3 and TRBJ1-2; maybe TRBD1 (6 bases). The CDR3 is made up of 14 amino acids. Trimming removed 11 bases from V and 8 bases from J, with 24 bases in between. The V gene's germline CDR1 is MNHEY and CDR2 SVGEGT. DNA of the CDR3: TGTGCCGGCTTCTACTTTAGTGGACAGTCGGGCTACACCTTC. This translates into CAGFYFSGQSGYTF.

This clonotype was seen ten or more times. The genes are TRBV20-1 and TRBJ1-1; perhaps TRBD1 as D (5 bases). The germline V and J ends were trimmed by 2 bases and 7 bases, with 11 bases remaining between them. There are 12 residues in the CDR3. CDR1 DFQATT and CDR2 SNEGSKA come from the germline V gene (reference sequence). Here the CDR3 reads CSARKTASEAFF. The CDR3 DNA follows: TGCAGTGCTAGAAAGACAGCAAGTGAAGCTTTCTTT.